The TCR beta chain described here comes from a study of T-cell memory formation after mild COVID-19. The CDR3 spans 14 residues. J lost 6 bases, V lost 7 bases, and 6 bases had no gene match. CDR1 and CDR2 from the germline V gene are SGHRS and YFSETQ. This clonotype was seen at least ten times. A single record per CDR3 protein comes from TCRdb applying MiXCR to the 5' RACE reads. The repertoire holds about 260,000 distinct CDR3 sequences, about 17% seen once, with roughly 23% in the top ten. The receptor's source is a man younger than 30 who had mild COVID-19 (a few samples of this study predate the infection). Cell type and time point are not known. The sequenced sample was PBMCs or a T cell subset sorted from them (not recorded which). This sequence joins TRBV5-1 and TRBJ2-7; the match to TRBD2 covers 14 bases. This CDR3 reads CASRTGLAGGEQYF. The CDR3 DNA reads TGCGCCAGCCGAACCGGACTAGCGGGGGGCGAGCAGTACTTC.